The TCR beta chain described here comes from a study of patients and donors after allogeneic stem cell transplantation (TCRdb year 2020). Library preparation employed RT-PCR. TCRdb shows the sequencer as NextSeq 550. TCRdb reanalyzed the raw reads on its own, using fastp at Q25 for trimming and MiXCR for clone calling, and kept in-frame beta chains. CDR3 protein duplicates are merged, each entry listing the most common genes and DNA. For this sample the table gives more than 55,000 distinct CDR3 sequences, of which 10% to 15% were detected only once. The ten largest clones capture approximately 33% of the sample. Ten or more counts support this clonotype. What this receptor recognizes is not known. Per-base quality was not reported, and no clone a single base away is much larger than it. The junction shows trimming of 0 bases on V and 9 bases on J, plus 10 bases between the germline ends. The CDR3 runs 13 residues from the cysteine to the phenylalanine. Just CDR3 DNA is preserved here, 39 bases in frame from base 1. The germline V gene provides CDR1 SGHRS and CDR2 YFSETQ.

The source is a human donor who was either an allogeneic HSCT recipient or a stem cell or donor lymphocyte infusion donor (not recorded which). It is not recorded whose cells these are; they may come from a transplant donor. The sequence links TRBV5-1 to TRBJ2-1, with TRBD1 as a weak D call on 5 bases. The sequenced sample consisted of blood, either unsorted or a sorted T cell fraction (not recorded which). In nucleotide form, the sequence is TGCGCCAGCAGCTTGGGCAGGGCGGTTGAGCAGTTCTTC. Its product reads: CASSLGRAVEQFF.